These T cell receptor beta chains were read from a single sample in a study of early T cells in non-severe SARS-CoV-2 infection. MiXCR, applied by TCRdb to the 5' RACE reads, yields one record per CDR3 protein. Seen here are 85,000 to 100,000 distinct CDR3 sequences, 11% observed once, and the top ten hold roughly 4.9%. Source material: whole blood. Receptor source: an adult who was a healthcare worker with PCR-confirmed SARS-CoV-2 infection or an uninfected control (not recorded which). Each CDR3 is given with its conserved first and last residue. The order of the fields is J gene, clone size, V gene, D gene, CDR3 protein, CDR3 DNA. D genes are given only for firm matches. Expanded clones get a size class; other rows say once, few or many, or leave the size out.

TRBJ2-7	few	TRBV28	TRBD1	CASSSGTVPYEQYF	TGTGCCAGCAGTTCCGGGACAGTACCCTACGAGCAGTACTTC
TRBJ1-1	.	TRBV20-1	.	CSVLQGILNTEAFF	TGCAGTGTCCTCCAGGGGATCTTGAACACTGAAGCTTTCTTT
TRBJ2-5	few	TRBV20-1	.	CSATPTYRPETQYF	TGCAGTGCTACCCCTACCTATAGACCAGAGACCCAGTACTTC
TRBJ2-7	.	TRBV28	.	CASSRLYEQYF	TGTGCCAGCAGTCGCTTATACGAGCAGTACTTC
TRBJ1-2	few	TRBV11-1	TRBD1	CASSPGQGPNYGYTF	TGTGCCAGCAGCCCGGGACAGGGACCTAACTATGGCTACACCTTC
TRBJ2-4	many	TRBV14	.	CASSLGNSNYIQYF	TGTGCCAGCAGCCTCGGCAATAGCAATTACATTCAGTACTTC
TRBJ1-2	many	TRBV7-6	TRBD1	CASSLAPGGAGYTF	TGTGCCAGCAGCTTAGCCCCAGGGGGCGCAGGCTACACCTTC
TRBJ1-1	.	TRBV6-2/TRBV6-3	.	CASSFKGFLNTEAFF	TGTGCCAGCAGCTTTAAGGGTTTCCTGAACACTGAAGCTTTCTTT
TRBJ2-2	few	TRBV5-1	.	CASSLDSTGELFF	TGCGCCAGCAGCTTGGATAGCACCGGGGAGCTGTTTTTT
TRBJ2-7	few	TRBV4-1	TRBD2	CASSPSGGTSVSEQYF	TGCGCCAGCAGCCCCTCGGGGGGGACTAGCGTAAGCGAGCAGTACTTC
TRBJ1-3	.	TRBV9	.	CASSVGGSRSGNTIYF	TGTGCCAGCAGCGTAGGGGGATCCCGCTCTGGAAACACCATATATTTT